This is a list of T cell receptor beta chains from one sample in a study of T cell responses to AZD1222 COVID-19 vaccine. TCRdb's copy holds only in-frame clones and misses some; the assay was immunoSEQ multiplex PCR. The profile shows around 140,000 clones, 91% of them singletons. The specimen was peripheral blood, collected on day 0 of AZD1222 vaccination. The receptors were sampled from an adult in good health. Each CDR3 is given with its conserved first and last residue. A D gene is named only where the DNA matches it firmly.

CDR3: CASTPLGQGDGYTF
D: TRBD1
V: TRBV19

CDR3: CASNPNGDSNQPQHF
D: TRBD1
V: TRBV9

CDR3: CSVDQAGGVEQYF
D: TRBD2
V: TRBV29-1

CDR3: CASGGPSGNQPQHF
D: NA
V: TRBV19

CDR3: CASRGNTIYF
D: NA
V: TRBV19

CDR3: CAWGQQGTEAFF
D: TRBD1
V: TRBV2

CDR3: CASSRSRDTQYF
D: NA
V: TRBV7-9

CDR3: CASSLGPRPENERVF
D: NA
V: TRBV11-2

CDR3: CASSVDPGDNEQFF
D: NA
V: TRBV9

CDR3: CASSGDRETTNEKLFF
D: TRBD1
V: TRBV9

CDR3: CASSLLSAGAANEQFF
D: NA
V: TRBV27

CDR3: CASSHSGDQPQHF
D: NA
V: TRBV5-5

CDR3: CASSLTSGSSYNEQFF
D: TRBD2
V: TRBV28

CDR3: CASSDGRRQYF
D: NA
V: TRBV6-4

CDR3: CASSATLLKEGAEAFF
D: TRBD1
V: TRBV11-1

CDR3: CASSPLTVSYEQYF
D: NA
V: TRBV3-1/TRBV3-2

CDR3: CASSSHRGVSESGANVLTF
D: NA
V: TRBV11-3

CDR3: CATSAPEGGPETQYF
D: NA
V: TRBV24-1

CDR3: CASNRDGYTF
D: NA
V: TRBV7-9

CDR3: CATRGGGGAAGELFF
D: TRBD2
V: TRBV19

CDR3: CASSYPAGVGEQFF
D: TRBD2
V: TRBV27

CDR3: CASSYAAGELFF
D: NA
V: TRBV6-5

CDR3: CASSVDPGYEQYF
D: NA
V: TRBV9

CDR3: CASSIRVKAGYTF
D: NA
V: TRBV19

CDR3: CASSQRTGRDEKLFF
D: TRBD1
V: TRBV14

CDR3: CASSSWGGELFF
D: NA
V: TRBV12-3/TRBV12-4

CDR3: CASKSGVNTGELFF
D: TRBD2
V: TRBV5-6

CDR3: CASSLAGGTGTDTQYF
D: TRBD2
V: TRBV7-2